The 23 T cell receptor beta chains listed next were all sequenced from one sample in a study of Ad26.COV2.S vaccination and SARS-CoV-2 variants. Treatment indicated: over 15 received Ad26.COV2.S at low or high dose, single or two shots; 5 received placebo; per-sample allocation not given. On day 63 after the first injection, vaccine and placebo recipients gave samples. Assay used: immunoSEQ multiplex PCR; TCRdb lists only in-frame clones, some missing. Found here are about 370,000 clones, approximately 90% of them singletons; the top ten hold around 2%. The source was peripheral blood, collected in a trial of Ad26.COV2.S vaccine versus placebo. All receptors derive from a person aged 18-65 years who received the Ad26.COV2.S COVID-19 vaccine or a placebo.

The chain employs TRBV6-1 and TRBJ2-1; 12 bases are a match to TRBD2. After removal of 1 base from V and 0 bases from J, the junction contained 4 bases not matched to a gene. The CDR3 loop spans 18 amino acids. Germline V gives CDR1 MNHNS, CDR2 SASEGT. For the CDR3, the DNA is TGTGCCAGCAGTGAAGGGTTACTAGCGGGAGGCTCCTACAATGAGCAGTTCTTC. It codes for CASSEGLLAGGSYNEQFF.

This clone was picked up one time. The chain uses TRBV3-1 (or the pseudogene TRBV3-2) and TRBJ1-1; D is ambiguous. Between the trimmed V and J ends, which lost 4 bases and 0 bases, there was a span of 12 bases. Germline values: CDR1 LGHDT, CDR2 YNNKEL (reference sequence). The CDR3 consists of 15 residues. CDR3 nucleotides: TGTGCCAGCAGCCCGAGTTGGTCGTTGAACACTGAAGCTTTCTTT. It codes for CASSPSWSLNTEAFF.

The chain couples TRBV7-2 to TRBJ2-7; 7 bases are shared with TRBD2. Germline V gives CDR1 SGHTA, CDR2 FQGNSA. The CDR3 sequence is 14 residues long. After removal of 5 bases from V and 5 bases from J, the junction contained 9 bases not matched to a gene. This CDR3 is CASSLGLNTDEQYF. As DNA, the CDR3 is TGTGCCAGCAGCCTGGGACTAAATACGGACGAGCAGTACTTC. The variable domain in full, completed from reference TRBV7-2 and TRBJ2-7, reads GAGVSQSPSNKVTEKGKDVELRCDPISGHTALYWYRQSLGQGLEFLIYFQGNSAPDKSGLPSDRFSAERTGGSVSTLTIQRTQQEDSAVYLCASSLGLNTDEQYFGPGTRLTVT.

The chain recombines TRBV9 with TRBJ1-1, with TRBD1 as a possible D gene (6 bases). Looked up from germline, CDR1 is SGDLS and CDR2 is YYNGEE. With 0 bases removed from V and 1 base from J, the gap between germline ends came to 10 bases. The CDR3 contains 15 residues. The CDR3 here is CASSVVKGENTEAFF. The CDR3 DNA reads as TGTGCCAGCAGCGTAGTGAAGGGGGAGAACACTGAAGCTTTCTTT. The variable domain in full, with the rest retrieved from reference TRBV9 and TRBJ1-1, is DSGVTQTPKHLITATGQRVTLRCSPRSGDLSVYWYQQSLDQGLQFLIQYYNGEERAKGNILERFSAQQFPDLHSELNLSSLELGDSALYFCASSVVKGENTEAFFGQGTRLTVV.

V is TRBV27 and J is TRBJ1-1; D is possibly TRBD1 (6 bases). There are 13 residues in the CDR3. Germline lookup yields CDR1 MNHEY and CDR2 SMNVEV (reference sequence). V lost 2 bases and J lost 7, with 11 bases in between. CDR3: CASSLQGPGEAFF. CDR3 coding DNA: TGTGCCAGCAGTTTACAGGGGCCTGGTGAAGCTTTCTTT.

The V and J genes are TRBV2 and TRBJ2-7; D may be TRBD2 (6 bases). Per germline, CDR1 SNHLY and CDR2 FYNNEI. This CDR3 is built from 14 residues. V shed 4 bases and J shed 0 bases, with 10 bases lying between them. CDR3 sequence: CASSAGEHSYEQYF. Here the CDR3 DNA reads TGTGCCAGCAGTGCGGGGGAACACTCCTACGAGCAGTACTTC.

The V call is TRBV9, the J call TRBJ1-1; 9 bases are a match to TRBD1. V lost 0 bases and J lost 7; bases outside the gene matches: 13. Germline CDR1 SGDLS, CDR2 YYNGEE. This CDR3 has 17 residues. The CDR3 sequence: CASSVDGGQGIRSEAFF. The CDR3 bases are TGTGCCAGCAGCGTAGATGGGGGACAGGGTATTCGTAGTGAAGCTTTCTTT. The full variable domain, with the rest looked up from reference TRBV9 and TRBJ1-1, is DSGVTQTPKHLITATGQRVTLRCSPRSGDLSVYWYQQSLDQGLQFLIQYYNGEERAKGNILERFSAQQFPDLHSELNLSSLELGDSALYFCASSVDGGQGIRSEAFFGQGTRLTVV.

This sequence joins TRBV9 and TRBJ1-2; no definite D call. Germline V gene lookup returns CDR1 SGDLS and CDR2 YYNGEE. Trimming took off 0 bases at V and 5 bases at J, with 14 bases between the two ends. This CDR3 comprises 15 residues. The CDR3 reads CASSVGVELAYGYTF. In DNA, the CDR3 is TGTGCCAGCAGCGTAGGGGTGGAGCTGGCGTATGGCTACACCTTC.

With respect to this clone: An end of the junction differs from the germline gene, which may be a read error. The chain combines TRBV7-7 with TRBJ2-3, with a possible D match to TRBD2 (5 bases). CDR3 length equals 15 residues. Germline lookup yields CDR1 SSHAT and CDR2 FNYEAQ (reference sequence). DNA for the CDR3: TGTGCTAGCAGCCCCTTTGGCGGGCCCTCAGATACGCAGTATTTT. Amino acids: CASSPFGGPSDTQYF. The full variable domain, completed using reference TRBV7-7 and TRBJ2-3, is GAGVSQSPRYKVTKRGQDVTLRCDPISSHATLYWYQQALGQGPEFLTYFNYEAQPDKSGLPSDRFSAERPEGSISTLTIQRTEQRDSAMYRCASSPFGGPSDTQYFGPGTRLTVL.

This clone was picked up one time. This chain links TRBV28 with TRBJ1-3, with D perhaps matching TRBD1 (5 bases). Germline assignment: CDR1 MDHEN and CDR2 SYDVKM. CDR3 size: 16 residues. The V end was cut by 2 bases, the J end by 4 bases, with 15 bases between. CDR3 sequence reads: CASSLPGTLSGNTIYF. The CDR3 DNA reads as TGTGCCAGCAGTTTACCCGGGACGCTGTCCGGAAACACCATATATTTT. The full variable domain, its missing parts supplied by reference TRBV28 and TRBJ1-3, is DVKVTQSSRYLVKRTGEKVFLECVQDMDHENMFWYRQDPGLGLRLIYFSYDVKMKEKGDIPEGYSVSREKKERFSLILESASTNQTSMYLCASSLPGTLSGNTIYFGEGSWLTVV.

The J gene is TRBJ2-2, the V gene TRBV5-1; the D is unclear. The CDR3 sequence is 15 residues long. Trimming shortened V by 0 bases and J by 0 bases, and 6 bases separated the two germline ends. Germline V gene lookup returns CDR1 SGHRS and CDR2 YFSETQ. DNA of the CDR3: TGCGCCAGCAGCTTGGTGGCAACGAACACCGGGGAGCTGTTTTTT. Protein product: CASSLVATNTGELFF.

J is TRBJ2-1 and V is TRBV7-8, with 11 nucleotides matching TRBD1. Germline V CDR1 and CDR2: SGHVS, FQNEAQ. This CDR3 spans 15 amino acids. V shed 4 bases, J shed 8 bases, and the junction held 7 bases outside the gene matches. The DNA of the CDR3 is TGTGCCAGCAGCTACAGGACAGGGGGCAGGGATGAGCAGTTCTTC. It translates to CASSYRTGGRDEQFF. Supplemented by reference TRBV7-8 and TRBJ2-1, the full variable domain reads GAGVSQSPRYKVAKRGQDVALRCDPISGHVSLFWYQQALGQGPEFLTYFQNEAQLDKSGLPSDRFFAERPEGSVSTLKIQRTQQEDSAVYLCASSYRTGGRDEQFFGPGTRLTVL.

As to this clone: The same CDR3 can be traced to other DNA sequences in this sample. CDR3 loop: CASSVAGNYGYTF. The CDR3 DNA reads as TGTGCCAGCAGCGTAGCAGGGAACTATGGCTACACCTTC. The V gene is TRBV9, the J gene TRBJ1-2; TRBD1 might be the D (5 bases). Germline lookup yields CDR1 SGDLS and CDR2 YYNGEE. The CDR3 is made up of 13 amino acids. V shed 0 bases and J shed 2 bases, with 5 bases lying between them. The variable domain in full, with the rest retrieved from reference TRBV9 and TRBJ1-2, is DSGVTQTPKHLITATGQRVTLRCSPRSGDLSVYWYQQSLDQGLQFLIQYYNGEERAKGNILERFSAQQFPDLHSELNLSSLELGDSALYFCASSVAGNYGYTFGSGTRLTVV.

The chain recombines TRBV4-1 with TRBJ1-3; D is undetermined. The germline V gene encodes CDR1 MGHRA and CDR2 YSYEKL. The CDR3 sequence is 16 residues long. Trimming removed 1 base at V and 2 bases at J, with 12 bases between. CDR3 protein: CASSQVVDKAGNTIYF. CDR3 nucleotide sequence: TGCGCCAGCAGCCAAGTAGTCGACAAAGCTGGAAACACCATATATTTT.

CDR3 in amino acids: CASRRTSETDTQYF. The CDR3 DNA sequence: TGTGCCAGCAGAAGGACTAGCGAGACAGATACGCAGTATTTT. This chain uses TRBV5-8 with TRBJ2-3; 9 positions match TRBD2. After removal of 5 bases from V and 3 bases from J, the junction contained 4 bases not matched to a gene. Germline V CDR1 and CDR2: SGHTS, YDEGEE. This CDR3 region has 14 residues.

The chain has TRBV29-1 and TRBJ2-2; D is uncertain. This CDR3 region has 14 residues. Germline assignment: CDR1 SQVTM and CDR2 ANQGSEA. V shed 4 bases and J shed 0 bases, with 9 bases lying between them. The CDR3 nucleotides read TGCAGCGTTGGGGGTCGATCGAACACCGGGGAGCTGTTTTTT. It yields the protein CSVGGRSNTGELFF.

This chain joins TRBV24-1 and TRBJ2-3; no reliable D call. The ends were cut back, 3 bases at V and 4 bases at J, with 13 bases in the middle. This CDR3 is built from 15 residues. The germline V gene has CDR1 KGHDR and CDR2 SFDVKD. DNA for the CDR3: TGTGCCACCAGTGATACCCGGGCTAGAGCAGATACGCAGTATTTT. Translation: CATSDTRARADTQYF.

J is TRBJ2-5 and V is TRBV11-2, with 9 bases identical to TRBD1. The V segment lost 2 bases and the J segment 4 bases; nucleotides outside the gene matches: 11. Germline lookup yields CDR1 SGHAT and CDR2 FQNNGV. The CDR3 sequence is 17 residues long. CDR3 DNA sequence: TGTGCCAGCAGCTTACTTAGGACAGGGGACTCGGGAGAGACCCAGTACTTC. This codes for CASSLLRTGDSGETQYF.

The CDR3: CASTPTGRVGASNQPQHF. CDR3 nucleotides: TGTGCCAGCACCCCTACGGGGAGGGTGGGGGCCTCCAATCAGCCCCAGCATTTT. The rearrangement links TRBV6-8 to TRBJ1-5, with D maybe TRBD1 (6 bases). Trimming pared 7 bases from V and 3 bases from J, leaving 25 bases between. The germline gives CDR1 MNHGY, CDR2 SAAAGT. CDR3 length: 18 residues.

This sequence joins TRBV24-1 and TRBJ2-3; 11 nucleotides align to TRBD2. Trimming removed 5 bases from V and 4 bases from J; junction bases left unmatched: 10. In germline, CDR1 is KGHDR, CDR2 SFDVKD. This CDR3 is 17 amino acids long. CDR3 coding DNA: TGTGCCACCAGTGTCGGGACTAGCGGAGACCGTCCAGATACGCAGTATTTT. Protein: CATSVGTSGDRPDTQYF.

The chain links TRBV4-1 to TRBJ2-2, with D hard to call. The CDR3 extends over 12 amino acids. The V end lost 0 bases, the J end lost 9 bases, and 5 bases lay between the germline ends. Germline V gene lookup returns CDR1 MGHRA and CDR2 YSYEKL. This CDR3 is CASSQDWRELFF. The CDR3 coding sequence is TGCGCCAGCAGCCAAGATTGGAGGGAGCTGTTTTTT.

The chain joins TRBV2 to TRBJ1-2; D is undetermined. Trimming removed 5 bases from V and 0 bases from J, with 13 bases in between. CDR3 length: 15 amino acids. Germline V gives CDR1 SNHLY, CDR2 FYNNEI. Here the CDR3 DNA reads TGTGCCAGCAGTCCACAGACCGTAGCTAACTATGGCTACACCTTC. Its translation is CASSPQTVANYGYTF.

This chain joins TRBV28 and TRBJ1-5; no clear D. The V end was cut by 4 bases, the J end by 6 bases, with 4 bases between. The germline V gene encodes CDR1 MDHEN and CDR2 SYDVKM. The CDR3 runs 11 residues. The CDR3, as DNA: TGTGCCAGCAGTTCAAGTCAGCCCCAGCATTTT. Encoded protein: CASSSSQPQHF.